This TCR beta chain is drawn from a study of blood T cell repertoires in COVID-19. Whole-study context: T cells, B-cell-depleted T cells, or PBMCs provided the cDNA or gDNA that served as material.

CDR1 and CDR2 from the germline V gene are MNHEY and SVGAGI. V lost 6 bases and J 6 bases, leaving 10 bases between the germline ends. The length of the CDR3 is 12 residues. Under the authors' procedure: Reference gene primer amplification in the assay estimated nucleated cell counts. Sequencing was performed with immunoSEQ multiplex PCR; in TCRdb, only in-frame clones are kept and a portion is missing. V and J calls and clone size are given by that table; D and trimming were obtained from the DNA. Altogether about 200,000 clones are present, approximately 80% being singletons, with the ten largest covering roughly 13%.

V gene TRBV6-5 combines with J gene TRBJ2-3; a weak D match, TRBD2 (5 bases). The TCR sequence derives from a human donor in a cohort sampled during active COVID-19. Sequencing was carried out using peripheral blood. CDR3 residues: CASSTGGDTQYF. CDR3 nucleotide sequence: TGTGCCAGCAGCACCGGCGGGGATACGCAGTATTTT.